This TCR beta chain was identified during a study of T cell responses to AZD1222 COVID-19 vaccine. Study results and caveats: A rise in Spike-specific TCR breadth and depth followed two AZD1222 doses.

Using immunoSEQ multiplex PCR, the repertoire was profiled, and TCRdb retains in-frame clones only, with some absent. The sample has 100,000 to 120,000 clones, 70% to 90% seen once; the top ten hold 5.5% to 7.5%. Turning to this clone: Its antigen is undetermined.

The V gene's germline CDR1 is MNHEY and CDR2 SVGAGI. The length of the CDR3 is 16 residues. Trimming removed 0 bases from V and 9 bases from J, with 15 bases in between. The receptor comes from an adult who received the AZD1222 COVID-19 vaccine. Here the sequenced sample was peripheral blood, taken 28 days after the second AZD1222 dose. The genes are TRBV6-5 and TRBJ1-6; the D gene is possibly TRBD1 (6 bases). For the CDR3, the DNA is TGTGCCAGCAGTTACTCTTTAAGACAGGTAGCTTCACCCCTCCACTTT. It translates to CASSYSLRQVASPLHF.